A single sample gave rise to the 24 T cell receptor beta chains below, sequenced in a study of OX40 agonist ivuxolimab in advanced cancers. Clones were sequenced by immunoSEQ multiplex PCR, and TCRdb holds only the in-frame ones, with some missing. This sample has 45,000 to 60,000 clones, with 82% found just once. This specimen consisted of CD4+ or CD8+ T cells sorted from blood, obtained in a trial of the OX40 agonist ivuxolimab. The receptors derive from an adult with an advanced solid tumor such as melanoma, head and neck, liver or kidney cancer.

The chain combines TRBV4-2 with TRBJ1-5; 9 bases are shared with TRBD1. Trimming removed 4 bases from V and 7 bases from J; junction bases left unmatched: 5. Germline lookup yields CDR1 LGHNA and CDR2 YNFKEQ. The CDR3 spans 14 residues. CDR3 nucleotides: TGTGCCAGCAGCCGCGACAGGGGGGAGCAGCCCCAGCATTTT. This translates into CASSRDRGEQPQHF.

The V call is TRBV9, the J call TRBJ2-3, with D perhaps TRBD1 (5 bases). CDR3 length: 14 residues. Trimming removed 0 bases from V and 4 bases from J, with 9 bases in between. CDR1 is SGDLS and CDR2 is YYNGEE in the germline V gene. This CDR3 reads CASSVGRASDTQYF. Written as DNA, the CDR3 is TGTGCCAGCAGCGTAGGCAGGGCGTCAGATACGCAGTATTTT.

The V and J genes are TRBV7-9 and TRBJ1-1; D possibly corresponds to TRBD1 (5 bases). Trimming left V 2 bases short and J 3 bases short, with 10 bases between. CDR1 SEHNR and CDR2 FQNEAQ come from the germline V gene (reference sequence). There are 14 residues in the CDR3. CDR3 DNA sequence: TGTGCCAGCAGCTTACAGGGTAGTTACACTGAAGCTTTCTTT. Protein product: CASSLQGSYTEAFF.

The V and J genes are TRBV28 and TRBJ2-3, with 15 bases that match TRBD2. V shed 3 bases and J 5 bases; nucleotides not matched to a gene: 3. This CDR3 region has 16 residues. The germline CDR1 and CDR2 sequences are MDHEN and SYDVKM. Here the CDR3 DNA reads TGTGCCAGCAGTTTCGGACTAGCGGGAGGGGAAGATACGCAGTATTTT. Its translation is CASSFGLAGGEDTQYF.

The rearrangement links TRBV6-5 to TRBJ2-5; tentative D call: TRBD2 (5 bases). V gave up 7 bases and J gave up 5 bases, with 8 bases separating them. The CDR3 loop spans 11 amino acids. Germline loops: CDR1 MNHEY, CDR2 SVGAGI. CDR3 region: CASTTGETQYF. Here the CDR3 DNA reads TGTGCCAGCACTACGGGGGAGACCCAGTACTTC.

This clone was seen more than once but under ten times. The chain uses TRBV5-1 and TRBJ2-5; 11 positions match TRBD2. The germline V gene encodes CDR1 SGHRS and CDR2 YFSETQ. The CDR3 has 14 residues. The V and J ends lost 2 bases and 3 bases, in that order; junction bases with no gene match: 0. CDR3 amino acids: CASSFSGREETQYF. In DNA, the CDR3 is TGCGCCAGCAGCTTTAGCGGGAGGGAAGAGACCCAGTACTTC.

This clone was seen only once. The rearrangement uses TRBV25-1 and TRBJ1-2; D gene ambiguous. The CDR3 extends over 13 amino acids. Germline CDR1 MGHDK, CDR2 SYGVNS. Trimming took off 6 bases at V and 8 bases at J, with 16 bases between the two ends. CDR3 in amino acids: CASSEQGRVGYTF. The CDR3 nucleotides are TGTGCCAGCAGCGAACAAGGAAGGGTCGGCTACACCTTC.

The V and J genes are TRBV6-6 and TRBJ2-1, with 7 bases fitting TRBD1. The trim removed 6 bases at V and 6 bases at J, leaving 8 bases unmatched. The germline V gene has CDR1 MNHNY and CDR2 SVGAGI (reference sequence). This CDR3 is built from 14 residues. The CDR3 bases are TGTGCCAGCAGATCAAGGGGGCTCAGCAATGAGCAGTTCTTC. It is translated as CASRSRGLSNEQFF.

This chain links TRBV19 with TRBJ1-1, with 7 bases aligning to TRBD1. The V gene end was trimmed by 5 bases and the J gene end by 0 bases; junction bases not matched to a gene: 15. The V gene's germline CDR1 is LNHDA and CDR2 SQIVND (reference sequence). This CDR3 comprises 18 residues. The CDR3 DNA reads as TGTGCCAGTAGTTCGATAAAGACAGGGTTGTCTCTGAACACTGAAGCTTTCTTT. Its protein product is CASSSIKTGLSLNTEAFF. The variable domain in full, with the rest retrieved from reference TRBV19 and TRBJ1-1, is DGGITQSPKYLFRKEGQNVTLSCEQNLNHDAMYWYRQDPGQGLRLIYYSQIVNDFQKGDIAEGYSVSREKKESFPLTVTSAQKNPTAFYLCASSSIKTGLSLNTEAFFGQGTRLTVV.

The chain is built from TRBV18 and TRBJ2-3; TRBD2 matches at 10 bases. V was clipped by 6 bases and J by 1 base; unmatched bases: 1. The CDR3 is 14 residues long. Germline lookup yields CDR1 KGHSH and CDR2 LQKENI. The CDR3 spells CASSGTSGTDTQYF. As DNA, the CDR3 is TGTGCCAGCTCTGGGACTAGCGGCACAGATACGCAGTATTTT.

CDR3 loop: CASSFQETQYF. The DNA for the CDR3 is TGTGCCAGCAGCTTCCAAGAGACCCAGTACTTC. This chain connects TRBV5-6 to TRBJ2-5; D gene uncertain. Per the germline V gene, CDR1 is SGHDT and CDR2 is YYEEEE. This CDR3 is 11 amino acids long. V shed 2 bases and J shed 1 base, with 0 bases lying between them.

V and J are TRBV9 and TRBJ1-1; perhaps TRBD1 as D (5 bases). Germline V gene lookup returns CDR1 SGDLS and CDR2 YYNGEE. The CDR3 is 13 amino acids. Between the trimmed V and J ends, which lost 3 bases and 5 bases, there was a span of 11 bases. Here the CDR3 DNA reads TGTGCCAGCAGCGATCAGGGTGAGACTGAAGCTTTCTTT. Translating gives CASSDQGETEAFF.

The chain recombines TRBV7-3 with TRBJ2-2; 9 nucleotides align to TRBD1. CDR1 is SGHTA, CDR2 FQGTGA, per germline. There are 16 residues in the CDR3. Trimming cost V 5 bases and J 6 bases; bases outside gene matches: 10. CDR3 protein: CASSPAGTGPSGELFF. The CDR3 DNA sequence: TGTGCCAGCAGCCCCGCCGGGACAGGGCCTTCCGGGGAGCTGTTTTTT.

The V call is TRBV5-4, the J call TRBJ1-6, with a tentative D call TRBD1 (6 bases). Germline lookup yields CDR1 SGHNT and CDR2 YYREEE (reference sequence). Trimming cost V 4 bases and J 7 bases, with 12 bases left between them. The CDR3 has 14 amino acids. The CDR3 DNA reads TGTGCCAGCAGCGTAAGGGACACGAATTCACCCCTCCACTTT. This translates into CASSVRDTNSPLHF.

The chain carries TRBV18 and TRBJ2-1; D gene uncertain. The V gene lost 0 bases and the J gene lost 5 bases, with 14 bases spanning the gap. CDR3 size: 16 residues. Germline V CDR1 and CDR2: KGHSH, LQKENI. CDR3 in amino acids: CASSPPLGTSDNEQFF. CDR3 nucleotides: TGTGCCAGCTCACCACCGCTAGGCACCTCTGACAATGAGCAGTTCTTC.

The V and J genes are TRBV5-4 and TRBJ2-3; D uncertain. The CDR3 sequence is 17 residues long. The V end was cut by 0 bases, the J end by 0 bases, with 14 bases between. Germline CDR1 and CDR2: SGHNT and YYREEE (reference sequence). This chain's CDR3 is CASSLDRLEVSTDTQYF. In DNA, the CDR3 is TGTGCCAGCAGCTTGGATCGTCTAGAAGTTAGCACAGATACGCAGTATTTT.

The chain uses TRBV4-2 and TRBJ2-3; D is undetermined. Germline V lookup: CDR1 LGHNA, CDR2 YNFKEQ. This CDR3 contains 13 residues. V lost 3 bases, J lost 5 bases, and 9 bases lay in between. Written as DNA, the CDR3 is TGTGCCAGCAGCCATCCCCTCAGAGATACGCAGTATTTT. It specifies CASSHPLRDTQYF.

This clone was seen just once. The rearrangement links TRBV18 to TRBJ2-3, with 12 bases that match TRBD1. The CDR3 totals 15 residues. J gave up 5 bases and V 6 bases, and 6 bases lay outside the gene matches. Germline V gene data show CDR1 as KGHSH and CDR2 as LQKENI. The CDR3 nucleotides read TGTGCCAGCTCCGGGACAGGGGGCGCATTAGATACGCAGTATTTT. As protein: CASSGTGGALDTQYF.

The rearrangement uses TRBV25-1 and TRBJ2-7; unclear D gene. The CDR3 runs 16 residues. The germline CDR1 and CDR2 sequences are MGHDK and SYGVNS. With 2 bases removed from V and 2 bases from J, the gap between germline ends came to 16 bases. The CDR3 sequence is CASSELTATTTYEQYF. CDR3 in DNA: TGTGCCAGCAGTGAACTAACAGCGACCACTACCTACGAGCAGTACTTC.

V is TRBV6-5 and J is TRBJ1-1; no clear D gene. In germline, CDR1 is MNHEY, CDR2 SVGAGI. This CDR3 is built from 14 residues. V was cut by 3 bases and J by 0 bases, with 8 bases left in between. The DNA of the CDR3 is TGTGCCAGCAGTTATGGGGTCATGAACACTGAAGCTTTCTTT. It encodes CASSYGVMNTEAFF.

The chain is built from TRBV7-6 and TRBJ2-1, with TRBD2 matching 7 bases. Trimming removed 5 bases from V and 9 bases from J; junction bases left unmatched: 10. The CDR3 has 14 residues. CDR1 is SGHVS and CDR2 is FNYEAQ in the germline V gene. CDR3 sequence: CASSPQGWGGEQFF. Here the CDR3 DNA reads TGTGCCAGCAGCCCACAAGGGTGGGGGGGTGAGCAGTTCTTC.

The chain joins TRBV5-4 to TRBJ2-5; the D gene is possibly TRBD2 (5 bases). Germline-derived CDR1 and CDR2 are SGHNT and YYREEE (reference sequence). This CDR3 spans 14 amino acids. V shed 0 bases and J shed 7 bases, with 13 bases lying between them. The CDR3 is CASSLVASKGTQYF. In DNA form, the CDR3 reads TGTGCCAGCAGCTTGGTGGCTAGCAAAGGGACCCAGTACTTC. Complete variable domain (other parts from reference TRBV5-4 and TRBJ2-5): ETGVTQSPTHLIKTRGQQVTLRCSSQSGHNTVSWYQQALGQGPQFIFQYYREEENGRGNFPPRFSGLQFPNYSSELNVNALELDDSALYLCASSLVASKGTQYFGPGTRLLVL.

V and J are TRBV27 and TRBJ1-4, with no clear D. Germline CDR1 reads MNHEY; CDR2 reads SMNVEV (reference sequence). Trimming took 6 bases from V and 5 from J, leaving 7 bases between them. The CDR3 has 12 amino acids. The CDR3 sequence: CASRDLNEKLFF. In nucleotides, the CDR3 is TGTGCCAGCAGGGACCTAAATGAAAAACTGTTTTTT.

This chain uses TRBV29-1 with TRBJ1-1; D gene ambiguous. Germline lookup yields CDR1 SQVTM and CDR2 ANQGSEA. V was cut by 7 bases and J by 8 bases, with 14 bases left in between. There are 11 residues in the CDR3. Written as DNA, the CDR3 is TGCAGCGCAGTCGGCCGGATCGAAGCTTTCTTT. Translation gives CSAVGRIEAFF.